This T cell receptor beta chain emerged from a study of T cells in tuberculosis. Study background: Sequenced TCRs come from CD1B-GMM tetramer-binding T cells. In South Africa, adults with active tuberculosis were compared with IGRA-negative and latently infected IGRA-positive adolescents. The study, taken as a whole, reports: Selection depended on which cryopreserved specimens were available. GMM-specific TCRs were nearer to active tuberculosis alpha repertoires, suggesting expansion.

About this clone itself: Its antigen is as yet unknown.

Assay: immunoSEQ multiplex PCR; the TCRdb copy retains only in-frame clones and omits some. This sample yields about 36,000 clones, of which nearly 95% are seen a single time; 6% to 7.5% belongs to the top ten. The source is a donor aged 10-29 years with latent tuberculosis or without tuberculosis infection. Sequenced: PBMCs.

The CDR3 DNA follows: TGTGCCAGCAGCGCTGATCGACTCGCTGATACGCAGTATTTT. Amino acid sequence: CASSADRLADTQYF. The J gene is TRBJ2-3, the V gene TRBV6-5; no clear D gene. CDR1 and CDR2 from the germline V gene are MNHEY and SVGAGI. This CDR3 comprises 14 residues. V was cut by 6 bases and J by 6 bases, with 16 bases left in between.